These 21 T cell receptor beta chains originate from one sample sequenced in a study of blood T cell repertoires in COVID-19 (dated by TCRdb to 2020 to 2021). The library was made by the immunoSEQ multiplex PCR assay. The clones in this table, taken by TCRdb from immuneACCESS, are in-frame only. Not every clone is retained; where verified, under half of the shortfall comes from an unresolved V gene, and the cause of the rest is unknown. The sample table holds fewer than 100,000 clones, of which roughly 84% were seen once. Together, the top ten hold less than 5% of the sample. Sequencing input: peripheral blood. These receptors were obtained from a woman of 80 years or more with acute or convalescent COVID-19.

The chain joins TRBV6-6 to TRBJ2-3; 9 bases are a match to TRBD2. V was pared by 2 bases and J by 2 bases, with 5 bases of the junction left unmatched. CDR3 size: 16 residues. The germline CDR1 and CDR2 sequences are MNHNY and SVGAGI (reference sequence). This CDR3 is CASSYGRGGPTDTQYF. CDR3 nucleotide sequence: TGTGCCAGCAGTTACGGGCGGGGGGGACCCACAGATACGCAGTATTTT.

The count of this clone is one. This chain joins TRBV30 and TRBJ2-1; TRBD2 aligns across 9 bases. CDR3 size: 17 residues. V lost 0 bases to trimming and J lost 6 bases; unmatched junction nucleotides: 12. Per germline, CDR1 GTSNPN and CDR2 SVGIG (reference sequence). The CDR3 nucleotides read TGTGCCTGGAGTGTACGGAGAGCGGGAGGTTGGGGCAATGAGCAGTTCTTC. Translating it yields CAWSVRRAGGWGNEQFF.

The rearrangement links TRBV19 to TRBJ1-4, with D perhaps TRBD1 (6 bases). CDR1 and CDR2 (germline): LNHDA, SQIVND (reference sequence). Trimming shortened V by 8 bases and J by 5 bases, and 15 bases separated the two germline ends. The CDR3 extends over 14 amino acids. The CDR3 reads CASGDTLRNEKLFF. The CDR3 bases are TGTGCCAGTGGGGACACCCTGAGGAATGAAAAACTGTTTTTT.

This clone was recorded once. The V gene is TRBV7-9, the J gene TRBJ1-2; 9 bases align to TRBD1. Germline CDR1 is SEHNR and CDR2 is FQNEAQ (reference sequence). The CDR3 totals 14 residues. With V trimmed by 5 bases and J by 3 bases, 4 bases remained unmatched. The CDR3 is CASSLGQGHYGYTF. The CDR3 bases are TGTGCCAGCAGCCTGGGACAGGGACACTATGGCTACACCTTC.

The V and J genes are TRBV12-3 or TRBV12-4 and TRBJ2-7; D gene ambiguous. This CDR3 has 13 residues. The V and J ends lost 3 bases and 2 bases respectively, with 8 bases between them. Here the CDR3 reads CASSFGLTYEQYF. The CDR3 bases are TGTGCCAGCAGTTTCGGGTTAACCTACGAGCAGTACTTC.

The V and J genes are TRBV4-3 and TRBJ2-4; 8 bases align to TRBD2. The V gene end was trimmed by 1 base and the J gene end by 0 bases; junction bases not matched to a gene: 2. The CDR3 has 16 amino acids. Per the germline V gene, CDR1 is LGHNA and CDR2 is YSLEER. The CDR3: CASSQGSGVAKNIQYF. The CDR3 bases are TGCGCCAGCAGCCAAGGTAGCGGGGTAGCCAAAAACATTCAGTACTTC.

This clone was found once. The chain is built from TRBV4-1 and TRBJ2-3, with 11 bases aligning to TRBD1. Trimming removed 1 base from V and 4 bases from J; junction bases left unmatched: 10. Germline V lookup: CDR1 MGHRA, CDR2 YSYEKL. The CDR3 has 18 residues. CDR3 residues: CASSQVSLGQGAPDTQYF. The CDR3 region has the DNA TGCGCCAGCAGCCAAGTATCTCTTGGACAGGGGGCACCAGATACGCAGTATTTT.

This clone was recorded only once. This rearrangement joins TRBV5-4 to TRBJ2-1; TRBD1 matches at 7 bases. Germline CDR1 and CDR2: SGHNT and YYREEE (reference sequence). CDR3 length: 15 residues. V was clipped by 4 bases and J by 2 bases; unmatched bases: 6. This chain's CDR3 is CASSPRDRAYNEQFF. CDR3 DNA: TGTGCCAGCAGCCCCAGGGACAGAGCCTACAATGAGCAGTTCTTC.

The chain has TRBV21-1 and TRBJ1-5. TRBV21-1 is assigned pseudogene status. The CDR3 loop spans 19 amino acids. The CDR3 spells CASSKMDSLRGVRNQPQHF. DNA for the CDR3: TGTGCCAGCAGCAAAATGGATAGTCTACGGGGGGTACGCAATCAGCCCCAGCATTTT.

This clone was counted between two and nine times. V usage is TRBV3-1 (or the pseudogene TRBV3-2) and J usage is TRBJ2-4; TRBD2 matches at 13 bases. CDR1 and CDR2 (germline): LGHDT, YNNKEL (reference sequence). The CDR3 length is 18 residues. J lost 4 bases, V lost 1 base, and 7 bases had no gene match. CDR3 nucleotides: TGTGCCAGCAGCCAAGGTGGGACTAGCGGGGCCCGAAAAAACATTCAGTACTTC. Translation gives CASSQGGTSGARKNIQYF.

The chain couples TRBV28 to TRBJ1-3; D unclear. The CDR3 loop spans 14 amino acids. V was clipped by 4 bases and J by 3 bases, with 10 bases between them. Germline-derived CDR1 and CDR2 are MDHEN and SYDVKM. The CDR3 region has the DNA TGTGCCAGCAGTTCCCCGGTGAATGGAAACACCATATATTTT. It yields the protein CASSSPVNGNTIYF.

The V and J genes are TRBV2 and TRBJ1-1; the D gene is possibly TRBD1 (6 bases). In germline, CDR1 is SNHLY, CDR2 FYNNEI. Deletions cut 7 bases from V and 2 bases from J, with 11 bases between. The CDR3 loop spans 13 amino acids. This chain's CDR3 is CASIRTENTEAFF. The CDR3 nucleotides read TGTGCCAGCATCCGGACAGAAAACACTGAAGCTTTCTTT. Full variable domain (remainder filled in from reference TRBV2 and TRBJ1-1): EPEVTQTPSHQVTQMGQEVILRCVPISNHLYFYWYRQILGQKVEFLVSFYNNEISEKSEIFDDQFSVERPDGSNFTLKIRSTKLEDSAMYFCASIRTENTEAFFGQGTRLTVV.

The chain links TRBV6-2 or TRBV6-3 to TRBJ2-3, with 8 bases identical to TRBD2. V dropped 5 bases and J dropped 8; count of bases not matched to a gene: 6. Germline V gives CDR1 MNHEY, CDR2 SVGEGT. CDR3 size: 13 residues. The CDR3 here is CASSPPGGTTQYF. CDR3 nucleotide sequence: TGTGCCAGCAGTCCCCCGGGGGGGACTACGCAGTATTTT.

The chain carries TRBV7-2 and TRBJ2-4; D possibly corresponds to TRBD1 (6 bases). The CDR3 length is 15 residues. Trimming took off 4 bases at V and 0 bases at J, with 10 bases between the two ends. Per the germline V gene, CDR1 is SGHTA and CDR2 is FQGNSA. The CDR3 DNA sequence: TGTGCCAGCAGCTCTAGGGGGACAGCCAAAAACATTCAGTACTTC. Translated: CASSSRGTAKNIQYF.

The CDR3 nucleotides are TGTGCCTGGAGTACGACAGGGAACACCGGGGAGCTGTTTTTT. Protein sequence: CAWSTTGNTGELFF. The chain carries TRBV30 and TRBJ2-2; weak D call: TRBD1 (6 bases). In germline, CDR1 is GTSNPN, CDR2 SVGIG (reference sequence). V lost 2 bases and J lost 1, with 8 bases in between. This CDR3 spans 14 amino acids.

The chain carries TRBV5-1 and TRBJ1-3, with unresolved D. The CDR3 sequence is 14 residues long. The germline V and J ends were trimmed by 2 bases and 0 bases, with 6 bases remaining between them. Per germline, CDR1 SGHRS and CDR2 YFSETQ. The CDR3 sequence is CASSFTDSGNTIYF. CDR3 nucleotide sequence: TGCGCCAGCAGCTTCACAGACTCTGGAAACACCATATATTTT. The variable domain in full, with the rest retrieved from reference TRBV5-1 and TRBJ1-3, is KAGVTQTPRYLIKTRGQQVTLSCSPISGHRSVSWYQQTPGQGLQFLFEYFSETQRNKGNFPGRFSGRQFSNSRSEMNVSTLELGDSALYLCASSFTDSGNTIYFGEGSWLTVV.

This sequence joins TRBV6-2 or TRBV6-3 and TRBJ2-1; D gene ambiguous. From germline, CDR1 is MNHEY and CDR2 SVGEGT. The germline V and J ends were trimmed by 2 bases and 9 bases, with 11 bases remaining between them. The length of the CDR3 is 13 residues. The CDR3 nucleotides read TGTGCCAGCAGTTACGTCCGAGCAAGTGAGCAGTTCTTC. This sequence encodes CASSYVRASEQFF.

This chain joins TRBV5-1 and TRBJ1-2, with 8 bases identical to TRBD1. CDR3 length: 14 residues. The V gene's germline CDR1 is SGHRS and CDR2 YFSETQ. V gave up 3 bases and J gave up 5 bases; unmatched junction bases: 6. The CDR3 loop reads CASSSQGALYGYTF. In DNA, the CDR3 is TGCGCCAGCAGCTCGCAGGGGGCGCTTTATGGCTACACCTTC.

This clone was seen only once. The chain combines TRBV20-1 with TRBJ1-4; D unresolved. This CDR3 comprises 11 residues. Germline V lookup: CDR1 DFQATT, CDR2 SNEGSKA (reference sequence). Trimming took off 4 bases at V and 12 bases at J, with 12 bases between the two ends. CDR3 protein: CSATRSSELFF. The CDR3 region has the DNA TGCAGTGCTACGCGGTCCTCCGAACTGTTTTTT.

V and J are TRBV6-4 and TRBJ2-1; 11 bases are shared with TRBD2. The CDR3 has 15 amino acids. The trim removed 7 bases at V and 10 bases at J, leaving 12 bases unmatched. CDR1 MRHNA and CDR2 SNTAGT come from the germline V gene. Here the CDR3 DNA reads TGTGCCAGCACCCGACTAGCGGGAACTAGTGGGGAGCAGTTCTTC. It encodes CASTRLAGTSGEQFF.

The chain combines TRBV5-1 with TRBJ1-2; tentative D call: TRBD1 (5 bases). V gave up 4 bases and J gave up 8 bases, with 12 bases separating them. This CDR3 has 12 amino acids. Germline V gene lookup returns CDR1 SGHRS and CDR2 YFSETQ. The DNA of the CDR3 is TGCGCCAGCAGCACGTACAGGAAGGGCTACACCTTC. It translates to CASSTYRKGYTF.